Following are 25 T cell receptor beta chains from one sample sequenced in a study of lymphopenia after photon versus proton radiotherapy. Sequenced by immunoSEQ multiplex PCR; TCRdb stores in-frame clones only, minus some. The repertoire consists of around 63,000 clones, with 75% to 90% occurring once and the leading ten covering about 2.3%. This specimen consisted of peripheral blood, obtained from a patient treated with photon-based radiotherapy. These receptors were taken from a middle-aged man with gastric cancer.

The CDR3 DNA sequence: TGTGCCAGCAGTGAAGTGGTCAGGGACACTGAAGCTTTCTTT. Encoded protein: CASSEVVRDTEAFF. The V gene is TRBV6-1, the J gene TRBJ1-1; TRBD1 is a possible D gene (5 bases). With 1 base removed from V and 3 bases from J, the gap between germline ends came to 9 bases. CDR1 and CDR2 (germline): MNHNS, SASEGT. The CDR3 length is 14 residues.

V is TRBV19 and J is TRBJ2-3; the D call may be TRBD1 or TRBD2 (6 bases each). The CDR3 consists of 12 residues. Per the germline V gene, CDR1 is LNHDA and CDR2 is SQIVND (reference sequence). V lost 6 bases and J 6 bases, leaving 10 bases between the germline ends. The CDR3, as DNA: TGTGCCAGTAGGGGGGGCGTGGATACGCAGTATTTT. It codes for CASRGGVDTQYF.

This rearrangement joins TRBV29-1 to TRBJ1-2; D unclear. The CDR3 has 13 amino acids. Trimming shortened V by 3 bases and J by 7 bases, and 15 bases separated the two germline ends. CDR1 and CDR2 (germline): SQVTM, ANQGSEA. The CDR3 sequence is CSVEEVERGGYTF. CDR3 in DNA: TGCAGCGTTGAGGAGGTGGAGAGAGGTGGCTACACCTTC.

The gene calls are TRBV6-5 and TRBJ1-3, with TRBD1 matching 10 bases. CDR3 length: 16 amino acids. Per the germline V gene, CDR1 is MNHEY and CDR2 is SVGAGI. The J segment lost 1 base and the V segment lost 4 bases, leaving 4 bases of the junction unmatched. The CDR3 DNA follows: TGTGCCAGCAGTTCAGACAGGGGGCGGTCTGGAAACACCATATATTTT. Its protein product is CASSSDRGRSGNTIYF.

V and J are TRBV27 and TRBJ2-7; 8 bases align to TRBD1. Germline values: CDR1 MNHEY, CDR2 SMNVEV (reference sequence). V shed 0 bases, J shed 1 base, and the junction held 5 bases outside the gene matches. The CDR3 contains 16 residues. The chain's CDR3 is CASSLSKGQVSYEQYF. The CDR3 coding sequence is TGTGCCAGCAGTTTATCGAAGGGACAGGTTTCCTACGAGCAGTACTTC.

This chain links TRBV19 with TRBJ1-1; D remains ambiguous. The germline CDR1 and CDR2 sequences are LNHDA and SQIVND (reference sequence). Trimming shortened V by 3 bases and J by 1 base, and 9 bases separated the two germline ends. This CDR3 comprises 14 residues. The CDR3 coding sequence is TGTGCCAGTAGTATGGGCAGGTCGAACACTGAAGCTTTCTTT. It specifies CASSMGRSNTEAFF.

A single count supports this clone. The chain couples TRBV7-2 to TRBJ2-5; the D call may be TRBD1 or TRBD2 (5 bases each). Germline V gives CDR1 SGHTA, CDR2 FQGNSA. This CDR3 has 15 residues. V shed 5 bases and J shed 2 bases, with 15 bases lying between them. In DNA, the CDR3 is TGTGCCAGCAGCCGGGCCGGGACGATACAAGAGACCCAGTACTTC. This gives the protein CASSRAGTIQETQYF. Looking up the rest from reference TRBV7-2 and TRBJ2-5 gives the full variable domain: GAGVSQSPSNKVTEKGKDVELRCDPISGHTALYWYRQSLGQGLEFLIYFQGNSAPDKSGLPSDRFSAERTGGSVSTLTIQRTQQEDSAVYLCASSRAGTIQETQYFGPGTRLLVL.

The CDR3 DNA is TGTGCCAGCAGCGATCGGACAGGAGGAAACACCATATATTTT. This encodes CASSDRTGGNTIYF. The chain links TRBV5-4 to TRBJ1-3; 7 positions match TRBD1. The CDR3 spans 14 residues. Germline CDR1 and CDR2: SGHNT and YYREEE (reference sequence). V gave up 4 bases and J gave up 4 bases; unmatched junction bases: 5.

The V and J genes are TRBV7-8 and TRBJ2-7, with a possible D match to TRBD2 (7 bases). The CDR3 consists of 18 residues. CDR1 and CDR2 from the germline V gene are SGHVS and FQNEAQ. V dropped 5 bases and J dropped 3 bases, with 26 bases sitting between them. The CDR3 region is CASSPRGGRTPLDYEQYF. The CDR3 DNA follows: TGTGCCAGCAGCCCTAGGGGGGGAAGGACACCCTTGGACTACGAGCAGTACTTC.

The V gene is TRBV11-1, the J gene TRBJ1-3; no clear D. The germline V gene encodes CDR1 SGHAT and CDR2 FQDESV (reference sequence). Trimming left V 5 bases short and J 0 bases short, with 11 bases between. This CDR3 region has 15 residues. This chain's CDR3 is CASSPDGSSGNTIYF. In nucleotides, the CDR3 is TGTGCCAGCAGCCCGGACGGTTCCTCTGGAAACACCATATATTTT. The whole variable domain, remainder taken from reference TRBV11-1 and TRBJ1-3, is EAEVAQSPRYKITEKSQAVAFWCDPISGHATLYWYRQILGQGPELLVQFQDESVVDDSQLPKDRFSAERLKGVDSTLKIQPAELGDSAMYLCASSPDGSSGNTIYFGEGSWLTVV.

The rearrangement uses TRBV6-6 and TRBJ1-5; 7 nucleotides align to TRBD1. The trim removed 6 bases at V and 3 bases at J, leaving 5 bases unmatched. From germline, CDR1 is MNHNY and CDR2 SVGAGI (reference sequence). The CDR3 extends over 14 amino acids. The CDR3 DNA reads TGTGCCAGCAGACCCGGGACAGCCAATCAGCCCCAGCATTTT. This translates into CASRPGTANQPQHF.

The rearrangement joins TRBV4-2 to TRBJ2-7; TRBD2 might be the D (5 bases). Trimming removed 1 base at V and 0 bases at J, with 13 bases between. Germline CDR1 LGHNA, CDR2 YNFKEQ. CDR3 length: 16 residues. DNA of the CDR3: TGTGCCAGCAGCCAAGGTCAAGGCGGACTCTCCTACGAGCAGTACTTC. As protein: CASSQGQGGLSYEQYF.

The genes are TRBV27 and TRBJ1-5; no reliable D call. The CDR3 has 14 amino acids. V lost 3 bases to trimming and J lost 3 bases, with 9 bases between them. CDR1 is MNHEY and CDR2 is SMNVEV in the germline V gene (reference sequence). DNA of the CDR3: TGTGCCAGCAGTTTGAAGGGTCCCAATCAGCCCCAGCATTTT. Protein sequence: CASSLKGPNQPQHF.

The chain carries TRBV29-1 and TRBJ1-2, with D possibly matching TRBD1 (6 bases). Trimming pared 4 bases from V and 2 bases from J, leaving 11 bases between. CDR1 and CDR2 from the germline V gene are SQVTM and ANQGSEA. The CDR3 spans 13 residues. CDR3 nucleotide sequence: TGCAGCGTTGGGCAGGGGAGAAACTATGGCTACACCTTC. Protein product: CSVGQGRNYGYTF. The whole variable domain, filled in from reference TRBV29-1 and TRBJ1-2, reads SAVISQKPSRDICQRGTSLTIQCQVDSQVTMMFWYRQQPGQSLTLIATANQGSEATYESGFVIDKFPISRPNLTFSTLTVSNMSPEDSSIYLCSVGQGRNYGYTFGSGTRLTVV.

The J gene is TRBJ1-2, the V gene TRBV15; 8 bases fit TRBD1. Per germline, CDR1 LNHNV and CDR2 YYDKDF (reference sequence). The CDR3 totals 15 residues. Trimming removed 2 bases from V and 4 bases from J; junction bases left unmatched: 6. CDR3 sequence (DNA): TGTGCCACCAGCAGATCCCGGACAGGGTCCTATGGCTACACCTTC. It is translated as CATSRSRTGSYGYTF. Based on the CDR3 plus reference TRBV15 and TRBJ1-2, the full variable domain is DAMVIQNPRYQVTQFGKPVTLSCSQTLNHNVMYWYQQKSSQAPKLLFHYYDKDFNNEADTPDNFQSRRPNTSFCFLDIRSPGLGDTAMYLCATSRSRTGSYGYTFGSGTRLTVV.

V and J are TRBV10-1 and TRBJ1-2; 9 nucleotides line up with TRBD1. Germline assignment: CDR1 WNHNN and CDR2 SYGVQD (reference sequence). The CDR3 is made up of 17 amino acids. V shed 2 bases and J 8 bases; nucleotides not matched to a gene: 15. The CDR3 DNA is TGCGCCAGCAGTGAGCCAACCCCGCAGACAGGGGGTGGCGGCTACACCTTC. As protein: CASSEPTPQTGGGGYTF.

With respect to this clone: The same CDR3 can be traced to other DNA sequences in this sample. The rearrangement joins TRBV4-1 to TRBJ1-2; D possibly corresponds to TRBD1 (6 bases). CDR1 MGHRA and CDR2 YSYEKL come from the germline V gene. V was cut by 3 bases and J by 8 bases, with 19 bases left in between. This CDR3 spans 15 amino acids. In DNA form, the CDR3 reads TGCGCCAGCAGCCAGGCGCCAGTGGGGGGCGGCGGCTACACCTTC. It codes for CASSQAPVGGGGYTF.

The V call is TRBV6-5, the J call TRBJ1-3; the D is unclear. This CDR3 is built from 16 residues. V lost 4 bases to trimming and J lost 0 bases, with 13 bases between them. Germline values: CDR1 MNHEY, CDR2 SVGAGI. This chain's CDR3 is CASSSQSTISGNTIYF. The CDR3 DNA reads TGTGCCAGCAGTTCTCAATCGACAATCTCTGGAAACACCATATATTTT.

J is TRBJ1-2 and V is TRBV29-1, with a tentative D call TRBD1 (6 bases). Germline CDR1 is SQVTM and CDR2 is ANQGSEA. Trimming removed 4 bases from V and 2 bases from J, with 14 bases in between. This CDR3 spans 14 amino acids. CDR3 protein: CSVGVGGANYGYTF. As DNA, the CDR3 is TGCAGCGTTGGGGTGGGGGGCGCAAACTATGGCTACACCTTC. The whole variable domain, filled in from reference TRBV29-1 and TRBJ1-2, reads SAVISQKPSRDICQRGTSLTIQCQVDSQVTMMFWYRQQPGQSLTLIATANQGSEATYESGFVIDKFPISRPNLTFSTLTVSNMSPEDSSIYLCSVGVGGANYGYTFGSGTRLTVV.

This chain uses TRBV18 with TRBJ2-3; D gene uncertain. V lost 5 bases and J 6 bases, leaving 9 bases between the germline ends. This CDR3 is built from 12 residues. Germline V gives CDR1 KGHSH, CDR2 LQKENI. The CDR3 protein is CASSDTLDTQYF. DNA of the CDR3: TGTGCCAGCTCAGATACATTGGATACGCAGTATTTT.

The chain is built from TRBV29-1 and TRBJ1-2; D uncertain. The V end lost 6 bases, the J end lost 2 bases, and 13 bases lay between the germline ends. CDR1 is SQVTM and CDR2 is ANQGSEA in the germline V gene. There are 13 residues in the CDR3. The CDR3 sequence: CSVPPGNNYGYTF. The CDR3 DNA sequence: TGCAGCGTCCCCCCGGGAAACAACTATGGCTACACCTTC.

CDR3 coding DNA: TGTGCCAGCAGTGATTACAGACAGGGGGCGAATGAAAAACTGTTTTTT. This sequence encodes CASSDYRQGANEKLFF. This chain links TRBV6-1 with TRBJ1-4; 10 bases are a match to TRBD1. Trimming removed 3 bases from V and 5 bases from J; junction bases left unmatched: 6. Germline CDR1 MNHNS, CDR2 SASEGT. The CDR3 is 16 amino acids.

This clone has just a few counts. The chain employs TRBV2 and TRBJ1-2; 7 positions match TRBD1. The V and J ends lost 1 base and 7 bases, in that order; junction bases with no gene match: 9. The CDR3 spans 15 residues. CDR1 SNHLY and CDR2 FYNNEI come from the germline V gene. The CDR3, as DNA: TGTGCCAGCAGTGAAGGACAGGGAAGTTATGGTGGCTACACCTTC. Its translation: CASSEGQGSYGGYTF. The entire variable domain, with the rest obtained from reference TRBV2 and TRBJ1-2, is as follows: EPEVTQTPSHQVTQMGQEVILRCVPISNHLYFYWYRQILGQKVEFLVSFYNNEISEKSEIFDDQFSVERPDGSNFTLKIRSTKLEDSAMYFCASSEGQGSYGGYTFGSGTRLTVV.

J is TRBJ1-1 and V is TRBV5-4, with a possible D match to TRBD1 (5 bases). V was trimmed by 4 bases and J by 1 base, leaving 8 bases between them. CDR1 is SGHNT and CDR2 is YYREEE in the germline V gene (reference sequence). The CDR3 has 13 amino acids. CDR3 in DNA: TGTGCCAGCAGCCCCCAGGGGAACACTGAAGCTTTCTTT. This translates into CASSPQGNTEAFF.

This chain connects TRBV19 to TRBJ1-3, with D unclear. This CDR3 comprises 15 residues. V was clipped by 3 bases and J by 4 bases, with 13 bases between them. Germline V CDR1 and CDR2: LNHDA, SQIVND (reference sequence). Written as DNA, the CDR3 is TGTGCCAGTAGTATGCGCGGCATAAGCGGAAACACCATATATTTT. Residues: CASSMRGISGNTIYF.